This T cell receptor (delta chain) was obtained from a study of Vδ1+ human thymocytes. Study conclusions and caveats: Around a fifth of thymic delta-chain sequences were Vdelta2, with few Vdelta3, unlike blood Vdelta1+ controls. Donors shared many TRG clonotypes but few TRD clonotypes. The authors advised highly purified populations and single-cell validation. In the thymus, TRG and TRD repertoires looked highly polyclonal with Gaussian CDR3 lengths.

After alphabeta T cell depletion, CD3+ Vdelta1+ Vdelta2- thymocytes were sorted. Extracted RNA was reverse transcribed into cDNA. The CDR3 regions were amplified by multiplex PCR from V-gene primers to a constant-region primer. TCRdb reanalysed the multiplex PCR reads via CATT. This table has about 73,000 delta-chain clones, around 35% appearing once. The CDR3 loop spans 21 amino acids. The germline CDR1 and CDR2 sequences are TSWWSYY and QGS. V shed 0 bases and J 2 bases; nucleotides not matched to a gene: 16. On this clone: Its antigen is not known.

This TCR derives from a boy younger than two who had congenital heart surgery. The rearrangement links TRDV1 to TRDJ1; the match to TRDD3 covers 12 bases. Material: Vdelta1+ gamma-delta thymocytes from the thymus. Subset noted: FACS-sorted CD3+ TCRalphabeta- TCRVdelta1+ TCRVdelta2- thymocytes. The CDR3 sequence is CALGELAPWGIRRPGTDKLIF. Written as DNA, the CDR3 is TGTGCTCTTGGGGAACTCGCCCCCTGGGGGATACGCCGACCGGGAACCGATAAACTCATCTTT.